This TCR beta chain was profiled in a study of shared clonotypes between healthy human individuals. About this clone: The antigen is not known.

Regarding the study as a whole: Among the subsets, naive ones generally showed larger estimated richness than memory ones. Clonotypes shared by all four donors outscored non-shared clonotypes in generation probability.

Data came from immunoSEQ multiplex PCR; TCRdb stores just in-frame clones and leaves some out. The table records 2 million to 3 million clones, 93% of them present only once. Germline trimming cut 3 bases from V and 7 bases from J; bases unmatched to any gene: 7. The CDR3 totals 15 residues. Germline values: CDR1 MGHDK, CDR2 SYGVNS. This receptor was taken from a man aged 18 to 29 in good health. Some clones in this sample may be carry-over from other donors' samples. This sequence joins TRBV25-1 and TRBJ2-1; the match to TRBD2 covers 9 bases. Sequencing was carried out using naive CD4+ T cells from PBMCs. Subset indicated: CD45RA+ positively selected. The CDR3 bases are TGTGCCAGCAGTGACGCGGGAGGGATTAGGAATGAGCAGTTCTTC. Translation: CASSDAGGIRNEQFF.